These 4 T cell receptor beta chains were sequenced from one sample in a study of blood T cell repertoires in COVID-19. Some clones are missing from TCRdb's copy, which holds only in-frame ones; the method was immunoSEQ multiplex PCR. This sample has 130,000 to 150,000 clones; approximately 85% occur once, and the top ten carry around 8%. Specimen: peripheral blood. These receptor sequences come from a woman aged 60-75 years with COVID-19, enrolled during active disease.

This clone was picked up one time. CDR3: CATSEGGVLQETQYF. The CDR3 nucleotides read TGTGCCACCAGCGAGGGGGGGGTGCTCCAAGAGACCCAGTACTTC. This chain links TRBV15 with TRBJ2-5; possible D gene TRBD2, 7 bases. The CDR3 totals 15 residues. Germline lookup yields CDR1 LNHNV and CDR2 YYDKDF (reference sequence). Between the trimmed V and J ends, which lost 5 bases and 1 base, there was a span of 14 bases.

V usage is TRBV11-1 and J usage is TRBJ2-7, with 9 bases that match TRBD1. The CDR3 extends over 14 amino acids. In germline, CDR1 is SGHAT, CDR2 FQDESV (reference sequence). Germline trimming cut 7 bases from V and 2 bases from J; bases unmatched to any gene: 6. CDR3 coding DNA: TGTGCCAGCACCCAAGACAGGGGGACCTACGAGCAGTACTTC. Translating it yields CASTQDRGTYEQYF.

The chain uses TRBV10-3 and TRBJ1-3; 8 bases map to TRBD1. The CDR3 covers 14 residues. CDR1 is ENHRY, CDR2 SYGVKD, per germline. The V and J ends lost 10 bases and 3 bases, in that order; junction bases with no gene match: 8. The CDR3 sequence is CATRGQDLGNTIYF. CDR3 DNA: TGTGCCACCCGGGGACAGGACCTTGGAAACACCATATATTTT.

The genes are TRBV5-1 and TRBJ1-2; weak D call: TRBD1 (6 bases). With 4 bases removed from V and 7 bases from J, the gap between germline ends came to 11 bases. The CDR3 sequence is 12 residues long. Germline values: CDR1 SGHRS, CDR2 YFSETQ. The CDR3 sequence: CASSGTGLGYTF. The CDR3, as DNA: TGCGCCAGCAGCGGTACAGGGCTTGGCTACACCTTC.